This is a list of T cell receptor beta chains from one sample in a study of shared clonotypes between healthy human individuals. Assay: immunoSEQ multiplex PCR; the TCRdb copy retains only in-frame clones and omits some. The data hold 2,100,000 or so clones, with approximately 95% observed a single time. What was sequenced was naive CD4+ T cells sorted from blood. The receptors come from a man between 18 and 29 years old in good health. CDR3s leave out the opening cysteine and the closing phenylalanine or tryptophan. Fields, in order: V gene, J gene, CDR3 protein.

>TRBV7-6|TRBJ2-7
ASSLLGDNEQY
>TRBV18|TRBJ2-7
ASSPTTGGSYEQY
>TRBV7-2|TRBJ1-2
ASTHGTVNYGYT
>TRBV2|TRBJ2-7
ASKAGGSYEQY
>TRBV5-1|TRBJ2-7
ASSTLGGPYEQY
>TRBV4-3|TRBJ2-1
ASSQDWAGTYNEQF
>TRBV10-3|TRBJ2-2
AISLVVTSTAGELF
>TRBV7-7|TRBJ2-1
ASSLGIGRTDEQF
>TRBV10-3|TRBJ2-7
AISESGYEQY
>TRBV5-4|TRBJ1-2
ASSLVSNYGYT
>TRBV28|TRBJ1-1
ATRPPGNTEAF
>TRBV2|TRBJ1-2
ASTDSNYGYT
>TRBV18|TRBJ2-1
ASSPPSGGAVGNEQF
>TRBV10-3|TRBJ1-1
AILQGTEAF
>TRBV23-1|TRBJ2-2
ASPVRRITTGELF
>TRBV4-3|TRBJ1-5
ASSQDGGGGNQPQH
>TRBV18|TRBJ2-2
ASSLSVNTGELF
>TRBV6-5|TRBJ2-7
ASSTWTGSYEQY
>TRBV13|TRBJ1-6
ASSLVGDRGSSYNSPLH
>TRBV2|TRBJ2-3
ASSDWVLLDTQY
>TRBV6-5|TRBJ1-6
ASSLGNSPLH
>TRBV10-3|TRBJ2-7
AIGRLAGESYEQY
>TRBV25-1|TRBJ1-5
ASSATQLGNQPQH
>TRBV6-5|TRBJ2-7
ASSRGVASYEQY
>TRBV6-5|TRBJ2-5
ASSPASLGETQY
>TRBV7-8|TRBJ2-4
ASSPGRHLAKNIQY
>TRBV5-1|TRBJ2-3
ASSLEGARADTQY
>TRBV6-1|TRBJ1-2
ASSEGNLAEGGYT
>TRBV13|TRBJ2-3
ASSLRDTQY
>TRBV6-5|TRBJ2-7
ASRRGDREPYEQY
>TRBV7-3|TRBJ2-2
ASSPRVYGELF
>TRBV30|TRBJ1-1
AWSRPGMNTEAF
>TRBV27|TRBJ2-5
ASRGVDRGQETQY
>TRBV5-6|TRBJ2-3
ASSLRRVRTDTQY
>TRBV29-1|TRBJ2-1
SVEGLAGNEQF
>TRBV2|TRBJ2-7
ANLKRESYEQY
>TRBV7-9|TRBJ1-1
ASSSYPEAF
>TRBV6-1|TRBJ2-5
AARQGSREETQY
>TRBV6-5|TRBJ1-2
ASSYFGQGTSYT
>TRBV6-6|TRBJ2-2
ASSYASVELF
>TRBV7-7|TRBJ1-1
ASSLEAGTEAF
>TRBV28|TRBJ1-2
ASSSPGLISGYT
>TRBV18|TRBJ2-3
ASSPIASTDTQY
>TRBV27|TRBJ1-2
ASKRGGGYGYT
>TRBV30|TRBJ2-6
AWTEQGLGANVLT